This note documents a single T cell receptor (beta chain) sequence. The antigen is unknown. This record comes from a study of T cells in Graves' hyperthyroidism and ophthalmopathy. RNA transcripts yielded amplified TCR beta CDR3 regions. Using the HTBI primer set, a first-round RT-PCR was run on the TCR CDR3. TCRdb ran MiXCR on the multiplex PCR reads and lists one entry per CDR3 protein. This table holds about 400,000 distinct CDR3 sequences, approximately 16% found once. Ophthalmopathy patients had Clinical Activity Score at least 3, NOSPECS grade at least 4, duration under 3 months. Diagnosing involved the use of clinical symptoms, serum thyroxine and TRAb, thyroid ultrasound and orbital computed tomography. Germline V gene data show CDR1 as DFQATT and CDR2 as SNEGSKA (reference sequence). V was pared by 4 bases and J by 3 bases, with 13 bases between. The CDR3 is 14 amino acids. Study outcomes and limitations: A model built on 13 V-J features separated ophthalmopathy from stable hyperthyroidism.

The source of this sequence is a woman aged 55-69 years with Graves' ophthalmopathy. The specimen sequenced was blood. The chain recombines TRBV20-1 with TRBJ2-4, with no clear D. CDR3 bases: TGCAGTGCTACCCAGAGGCGGTACAAAAACATTCAGTACTTC. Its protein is CSATQRRYKNIQYF.